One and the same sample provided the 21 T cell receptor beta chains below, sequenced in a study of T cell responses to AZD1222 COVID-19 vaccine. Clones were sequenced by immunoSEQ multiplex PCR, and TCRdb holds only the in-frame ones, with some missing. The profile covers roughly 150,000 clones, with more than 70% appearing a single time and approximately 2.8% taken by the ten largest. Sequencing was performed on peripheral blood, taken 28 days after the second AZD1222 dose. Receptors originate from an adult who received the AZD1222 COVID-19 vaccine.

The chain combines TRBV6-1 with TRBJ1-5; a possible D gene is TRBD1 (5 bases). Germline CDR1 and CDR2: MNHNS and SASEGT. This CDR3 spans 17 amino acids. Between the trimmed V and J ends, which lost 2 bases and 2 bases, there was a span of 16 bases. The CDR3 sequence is CASSEMSAGLGNQPQHF. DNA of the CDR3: TGTGCCAGCAGTGAAATGTCGGCAGGGTTGGGCAATCAGCCCCAGCATTTT.

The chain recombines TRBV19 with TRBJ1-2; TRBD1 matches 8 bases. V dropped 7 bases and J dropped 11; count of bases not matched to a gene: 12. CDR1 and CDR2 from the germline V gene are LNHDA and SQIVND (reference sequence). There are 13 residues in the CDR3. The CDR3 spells CASTPRDRYGYTF. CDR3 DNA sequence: TGTGCCAGTACCCCCCGGGACAGGTACGGTTACACCTTC.

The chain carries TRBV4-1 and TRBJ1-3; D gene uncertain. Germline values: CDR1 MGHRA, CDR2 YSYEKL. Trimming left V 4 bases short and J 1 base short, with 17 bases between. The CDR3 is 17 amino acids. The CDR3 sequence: CASSLQPASISGNTIYF. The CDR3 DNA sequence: TGCGCCAGCAGCCTCCAACCAGCAAGCATTTCTGGAAACACCATATATTTT.

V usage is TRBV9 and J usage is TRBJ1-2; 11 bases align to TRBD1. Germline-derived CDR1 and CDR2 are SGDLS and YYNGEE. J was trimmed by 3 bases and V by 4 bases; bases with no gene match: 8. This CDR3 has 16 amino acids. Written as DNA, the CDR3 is TGTGCCAGCAGCCCCCTCGGACAGGGGGCTGACTATGGCTACACCTTC. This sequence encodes CASSPLGQGADYGYTF.

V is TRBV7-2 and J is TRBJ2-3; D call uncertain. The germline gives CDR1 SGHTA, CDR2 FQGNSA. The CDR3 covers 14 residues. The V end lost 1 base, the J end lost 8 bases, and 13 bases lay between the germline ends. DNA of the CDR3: TGTGCCAGCAGCTTAGGTGGCCTCCCGGGTACGCAGTATTTT. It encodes CASSLGGLPGTQYF.

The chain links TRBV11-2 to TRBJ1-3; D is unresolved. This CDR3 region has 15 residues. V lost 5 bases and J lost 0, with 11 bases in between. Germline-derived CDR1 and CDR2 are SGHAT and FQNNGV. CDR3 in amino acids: CASSTRLSSGNTIYF. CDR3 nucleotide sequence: TGTGCCAGCAGCACCCGACTGAGCTCTGGAAACACCATATATTTT. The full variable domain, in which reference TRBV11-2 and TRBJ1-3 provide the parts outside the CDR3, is EAGVAQSPRYKIIEKRQSVAFWCNPISGHATLYWYQQILGQGPKLLIQFQNNGVVDDSQLPKDRFSAERLKGVDSTLKIQPAKLEDSAVYLCASSTRLSSGNTIYFGEGSWLTVV.

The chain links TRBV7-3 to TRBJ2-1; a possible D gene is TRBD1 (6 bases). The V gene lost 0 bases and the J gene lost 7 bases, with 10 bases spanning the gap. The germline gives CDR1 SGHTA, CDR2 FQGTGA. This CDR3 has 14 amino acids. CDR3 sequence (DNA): TGTGCCAGCAGCTTAACCCAGGGGTTGAATGAGCAGTTCTTC. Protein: CASSLTQGLNEQFF.

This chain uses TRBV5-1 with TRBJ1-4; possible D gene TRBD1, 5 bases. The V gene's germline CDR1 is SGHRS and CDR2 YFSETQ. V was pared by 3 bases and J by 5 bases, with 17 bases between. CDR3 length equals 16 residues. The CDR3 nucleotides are TGCGCCAGCAGCTCAGGCCAGGGACCAGGGAATGAAAAACTGTTTTTT. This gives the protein CASSSGQGPGNEKLFF. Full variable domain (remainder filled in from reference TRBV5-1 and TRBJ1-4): KAGVTQTPRYLIKTRGQQVTLSCSPISGHRSVSWYQQTPGQGLQFLFEYFSETQRNKGNFPGRFSGRQFSNSRSEMNVSTLELGDSALYLCASSSGQGPGNEKLFFGSGTQLSVL.

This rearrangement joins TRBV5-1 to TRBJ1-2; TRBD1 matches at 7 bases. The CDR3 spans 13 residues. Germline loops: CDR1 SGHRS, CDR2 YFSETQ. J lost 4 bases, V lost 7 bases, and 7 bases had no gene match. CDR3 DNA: TGCGCCAGCCATCCGGGACAGACCTATGGCTACACCTTC. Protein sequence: CASHPGQTYGYTF.

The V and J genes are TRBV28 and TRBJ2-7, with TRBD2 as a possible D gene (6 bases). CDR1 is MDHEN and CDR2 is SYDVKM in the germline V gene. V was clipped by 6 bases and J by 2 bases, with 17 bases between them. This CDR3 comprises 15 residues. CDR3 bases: TGTGCCAGCAGCAAACCCGGGACTGCTACCTACGAGCAGTACTTC. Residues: CASSKPGTATYEQYF.

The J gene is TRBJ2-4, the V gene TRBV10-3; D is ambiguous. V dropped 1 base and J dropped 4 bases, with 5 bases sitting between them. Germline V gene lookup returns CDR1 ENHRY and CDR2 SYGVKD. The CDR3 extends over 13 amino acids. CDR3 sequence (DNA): TGTGCCATCAGTGAGTATGAGAAAAACATTCAGTACTTC. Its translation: CAISEYEKNIQYF.

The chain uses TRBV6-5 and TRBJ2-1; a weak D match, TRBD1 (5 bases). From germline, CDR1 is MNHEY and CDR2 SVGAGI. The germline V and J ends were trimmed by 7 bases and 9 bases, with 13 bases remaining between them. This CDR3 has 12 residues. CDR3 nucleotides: TGTGCCAGCACTACAGGCTTTGGTGAGCAGTTCTTC. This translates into CASTTGFGEQFF.

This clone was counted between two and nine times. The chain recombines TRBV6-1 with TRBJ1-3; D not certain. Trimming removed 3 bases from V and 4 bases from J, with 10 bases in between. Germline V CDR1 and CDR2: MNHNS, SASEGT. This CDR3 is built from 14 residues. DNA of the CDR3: TGTGCCAGCAGTGAGCGGATGGCGGGAAACACCATATATTTT. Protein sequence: CASSERMAGNTIYF.

The CDR3 protein is CASSYPDRSTDTQYF. In nucleotides, the CDR3 is TGTGCCAGCAGTTACCCGGACAGAAGCACAGATACGCAGTATTTT. The rearrangement uses TRBV6-2 or TRBV6-3 and TRBJ2-3, with D perhaps matching TRBD1 (6 bases). Trimming pared 2 bases from V and 0 bases from J, leaving 9 bases between. The CDR3 is 15 residues long. Per the germline V gene, CDR1 is MNHEY and CDR2 is SVGEGT.

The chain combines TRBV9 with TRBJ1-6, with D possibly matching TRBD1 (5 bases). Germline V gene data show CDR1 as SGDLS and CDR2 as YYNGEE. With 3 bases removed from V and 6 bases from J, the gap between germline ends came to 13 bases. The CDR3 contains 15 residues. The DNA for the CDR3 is TGTGCCAGCAGCGAGACTCTGGGGGGTAATTCACCCCTCCACTTT. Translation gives CASSETLGGNSPLHF.

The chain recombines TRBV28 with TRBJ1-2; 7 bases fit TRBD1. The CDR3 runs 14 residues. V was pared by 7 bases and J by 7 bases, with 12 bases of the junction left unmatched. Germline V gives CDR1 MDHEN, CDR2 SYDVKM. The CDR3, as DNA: TGTGCCAGCATCTTTATGGGCAGGGGGGTTGGCTACACCTTC. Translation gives CASIFMGRGVGYTF.

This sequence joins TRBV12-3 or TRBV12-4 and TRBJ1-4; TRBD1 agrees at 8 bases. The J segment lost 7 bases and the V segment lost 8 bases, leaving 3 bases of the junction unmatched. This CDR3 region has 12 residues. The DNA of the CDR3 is TGTGCCAGCGATACAGGGGGTGAAAAACTGTTTTTT. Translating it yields CASDTGGEKLFF.

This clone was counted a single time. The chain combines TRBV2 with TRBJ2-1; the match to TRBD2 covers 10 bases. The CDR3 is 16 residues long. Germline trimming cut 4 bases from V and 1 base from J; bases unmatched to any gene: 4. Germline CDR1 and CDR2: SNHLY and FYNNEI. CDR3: CASSGSSGRSYNEQFF. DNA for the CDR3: TGTGCCAGCAGTGGGAGTAGCGGGAGGTCCTACAATGAGCAGTTCTTC.

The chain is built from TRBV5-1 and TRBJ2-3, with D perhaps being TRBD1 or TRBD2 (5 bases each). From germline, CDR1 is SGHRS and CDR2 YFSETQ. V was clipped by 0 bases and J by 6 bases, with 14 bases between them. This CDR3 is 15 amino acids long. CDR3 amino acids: CASSLEGAKGDTQYF. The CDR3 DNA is TGCGCCAGCAGCTTGGAGGGAGCCAAGGGGGATACGCAGTATTTT.

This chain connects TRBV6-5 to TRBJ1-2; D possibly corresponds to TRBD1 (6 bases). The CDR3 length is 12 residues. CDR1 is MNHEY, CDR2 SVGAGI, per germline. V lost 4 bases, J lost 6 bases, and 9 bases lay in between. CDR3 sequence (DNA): TGTGCCAGCAGTTCGGGGGCTCATGGCTACACCTTC. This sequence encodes CASSSGAHGYTF.

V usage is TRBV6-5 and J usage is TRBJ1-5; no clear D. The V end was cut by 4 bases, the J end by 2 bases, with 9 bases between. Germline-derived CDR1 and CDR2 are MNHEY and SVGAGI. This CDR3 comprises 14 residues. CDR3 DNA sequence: TGTGCCAGCAGTTCCCGGATGGGCAATCAGCCCCAGCATTTT. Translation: CASSSRMGNQPQHF.